The 3 T cell receptor beta chains reported below all come from one sample, sequenced in a study of cytomegalovirus exposure and HLA in healthy donors. Primers included in the PCR were 60 Vbeta and 13 Jbeta primers. The protocol was immunoSEQ multiplex PCR, while the TCRdb copy is restricted to in-frame clones and leaves out a portion. The sample yields 110,000 to 150,000 clones, around 79% seen once. Input material: PBMCs. The receptors here all came from a male donor in good health and CMV-seronegative.

V gene TRBV6-4 combines with J gene TRBJ1-1; D remains unclear. Trimming removed 0 bases at V and 1 base at J, with 6 bases between. Looked up from germline, CDR1 is MRHNA and CDR2 is SNTAGT. This CDR3 is 14 amino acids long. This CDR3 reads CASSDSPGNTEAFF. The DNA of the CDR3 is TGTGCCAGCAGTGACTCGCCGGGGAACACTGAAGCTTTCTTT.

The chain has TRBV6-5 and TRBJ1-1; no firm D call. Germline CDR1 is MNHEY and CDR2 is SVGAGI. The CDR3 totals 13 residues. Trimming removed 10 bases at V and 2 bases at J, with 14 bases between. CDR3 DNA sequence: TGTGCCACCAGCGGTCCGCTAAACACTGAAGCTTTCTTT. Translation gives CATSGPLNTEAFF.

The chain employs TRBV7-9 and TRBJ1-2, with D possibly TRBD1 on 6 matching bases. CDR1 and CDR2 from the germline V gene are SEHNR and FQNEAQ (reference sequence). The CDR3 covers 12 residues. Between the trimmed V and J ends, which lost 6 bases and 8 bases, there was a span of 13 bases. The CDR3 region is CASSRDIPGYTF. DNA for the CDR3: TGTGCCAGCAGTCGGGACATTCCGGGCTACACCTTC.